This paragraph reports one TCR beta chain. The data derive from a study of blood T cell repertoires in COVID-19. The CDR3 has 15 amino acids. In germline, CDR1 is SGHRS, CDR2 YFSETQ. V lost 0 bases and J lost 3, with 10 bases in between. Sequencing used immunoSEQ multiplex PCR; TCRdb keeps in-frame clones, though not all of them. The table has 300,000 to 400,000 clones, approximately 86% seen once. This clonotype was obtained from a woman in her forties with acute COVID-19. The rearrangement links TRBV5-1 to TRBJ1-5; no clear D gene. Source material: PBMCs or T cells enriched from blood (not recorded which). This chain's CDR3 is CASSLGRGANQPQHF. As DNA, the CDR3 is TGCGCCAGCAGCTTGGGTAGAGGCGCCAATCAGCCCCAGCATTTT.